The 32 T cell receptor beta chains given below trace back to one sample, sequenced in a study of blood T cell repertoires in COVID-19 (dated by TCRdb to the early 2020s). Library prep was done by the immunoSEQ multiplex PCR assay. TCRdb re-hosts the immuneACCESS table, in-frame sequences only. Its copies lack some clones; in the studies checked, an unresolved V gene accounts for under half of them, and the cause for the rest is not known. Present in this sample are 100,000 to 150,000 clones, approximately 80% of which were seen just once. The ten largest clones represent approximately 3.9% of the sample. The sequenced material came from peripheral blood. Source of these receptors: a woman aged 45-65 years with acute or convalescent COVID-19.

The J gene is TRBJ2-1, the V gene TRBV7-3, with 8 bases fitting TRBD2. This CDR3 contains 16 residues. Unmatched junction bases numbered 6, after V lost 5 bases and J lost 0 bases. Germline-derived CDR1 and CDR2 are SGHTA and FQGTGA. CDR3 sequence (DNA): TGTGCCAGCAGCCCGACTAGCGCTAGCTCCTACAATGAGCAGTTCTTC. This gives the protein CASSPTSASSYNEQFF. The variable domain in full, with the rest retrieved from reference TRBV7-3 and TRBJ2-1, is GAGVSQTPSNKVTEKGKYVELRCDPISGHTALYWYRQSLGQGPEFLIYFQGTGAADDSGLPNDRFFAVRPEGSVSTLKIQRTERGDSAVYLCASSPTSASSYNEQFFGPGTRLTVL.

CDR3 sequence: CAWSPTGSAFF. CDR3 bases: TGTGCCTGGAGCCCAACCGGGAGTGCTTTCTTT. The chain carries TRBV30 and TRBJ1-1, with D hard to call. Germline-derived CDR1 and CDR2 are GTSNPN and SVGIG (reference sequence). This CDR3 is built from 11 residues. Trimming took off 3 bases at V and 11 bases at J, with 13 bases between the two ends.

This chain links TRBV25-1 with TRBJ1-1; D might be TRBD1 (5 bases). Trimming shortened V by 10 bases and J by 0 bases, and 12 bases separated the two germline ends. The CDR3 extends over 13 amino acids. Germline CDR1 is MGHDK and CDR2 is SYGVNS. In nucleotides, the CDR3 is TGTGCCACTACGGGGGGGATGAACACTGAAGCTTTCTTT. The encoded protein is CATTGGMNTEAFF. Looking up the rest from reference TRBV25-1 and TRBJ1-1 gives the full variable domain: EADIYQTPRYLVIGTGKKITLECSQTMGHDKMYWYQQDPGMELHLIHYSYGVNSTEKGDLSSESTVSRIRTEHFPLTLESARPSHTSQYLCATTGGMNTEAFFGQGTRLTVV.

The J gene is TRBJ2-2, the V gene TRBV7-2; D is perhaps TRBD2 (6 bases). CDR1 is SGHTA and CDR2 is FQGNSA in the germline V gene. This CDR3 region has 16 residues. Trimming took off 6 bases at V and 0 bases at J, with 14 bases between the two ends. The CDR3 DNA sequence: TGTGCCAGCAGGCCCGGGACGGGGGCGAACACCGGGGAGCTGTTTTTT. This codes for CASRPGTGANTGELFF.

The chain carries TRBV28 and TRBJ2-3; D remains unclear. Germline lookup yields CDR1 MDHEN and CDR2 SYDVKM. This CDR3 spans 15 amino acids. V was pared by 6 bases and J by 4 bases, with 17 bases between. The CDR3 loop is CASSPPSQAPDTQYF. Here the CDR3 DNA reads TGTGCCAGCAGCCCGCCTTCGCAGGCCCCAGATACGCAGTATTTT.

The rearrangement links TRBV7-8 to TRBJ2-2, with D possibly being TRBD2 (6 bases). The CDR3 covers 17 residues. Germline V gene data show CDR1 as SGHVS and CDR2 as FQNEAQ. V was clipped by 8 bases and J by 6 bases, with 25 bases between them. CDR3 DNA sequence: TGTGCCAGCCGTGAATTTGGGGGAGGTGGGTTCGCCGGGGAGCTGTTTTTT. This sequence encodes CASREFGGGGFAGELFF.

In this sample, this clone turned up a few times. The chain is built from TRBV7-8 and TRBJ2-3; 8 nucleotides line up with TRBD2. The CDR3 loop spans 15 amino acids. The J segment lost 3 bases and the V segment lost 3 bases, leaving 5 bases of the junction unmatched. The germline gives CDR1 SGHVS, CDR2 FQNEAQ. The CDR3 nucleotides read TGTGCCAGCAGCTTTTCGGGAGGGCCTACAGATACGCAGTATTTT. This codes for CASSFSGGPTDTQYF.

This chain links TRBV30 with TRBJ1-1; D is unclear. Germline lookup yields CDR1 GTSNPN and CDR2 SVGIG (reference sequence). The length of the CDR3 is 13 residues. V was trimmed by 3 bases and J by 5 bases, leaving 13 bases between them. CDR3 loop: CAWRRLRLTEAFF. CDR3 DNA sequence: TGTGCCTGGAGGAGATTGCGTTTGACTGAAGCTTTCTTT.

This clone was detected once. The chain recombines TRBV7-9 with TRBJ2-3, with 7 nucleotides matching TRBD1. CDR3 length equals 14 residues. CDR1 is SEHNR, CDR2 FQNEAQ, per germline (reference sequence). V lost 4 bases, J lost 13 bases, and 14 bases stayed unmatched. CDR3 protein: CASSSAQDRLLEYF. CDR3 sequence (DNA): TGTGCCAGCAGCTCAGCCCAGGACAGGTTACTGGAGTATTTT. The full variable domain, in which reference TRBV7-9 and TRBJ2-3 provide the parts outside the CDR3, is DTGVSQNPRHKITKRGQNVTFRCDPISEHNRLYWYRQTLGQGPEFLTYFQNEAQLEKSRLLSDRFSAERPKGSFSTLEIQRTEQGDSAMYLCASSSAQDRLLEYFGPGTRLTVL.

The rearrangement links TRBV18 to TRBJ2-1, with D hard to call. The V end lost 2 bases, the J end lost 7 bases, and 6 bases lay between the germline ends. Germline-derived CDR1 and CDR2 are KGHSH and LQKENI. The CDR3 is made up of 12 amino acids. In nucleotides, the CDR3 is TGTGCCAGCTCACCAAACACGAATGAGCAGTTCTTC. Translated, it gives CASSPNTNEQFF.

The rearrangement links TRBV30 to TRBJ1-2, with 7 bases identical to TRBD1. Trimming cost V 2 bases and J 10 bases; bases outside gene matches: 4. CDR1 is GTSNPN and CDR2 is SVGIG in the germline V gene (reference sequence). This CDR3 comprises 11 residues. CDR3 nucleotides: TGTGCCTGGAGTTCTGGGACAGCCTACACCTTC. Protein product: CAWSSGTAYTF.

The chain links TRBV2 to TRBJ2-1; TRBD1 agrees at 9 bases. In germline, CDR1 is SNHLY, CDR2 FYNNEI. V was pared by 6 bases and J by 5 bases, with 2 bases of the junction left unmatched. This CDR3 is built from 13 residues. Here the CDR3 DNA reads TGTGCCAGCAGACAGGGGGCTAACAATGAGCAGTTCTTC. Translating gives CASRQGANNEQFF.

The V call is TRBV28, the J call TRBJ2-1, with TRBD2 matching 7 bases. CDR1 and CDR2 from the germline V gene are MDHEN and SYDVKM. The junction had 3 bases not matched to a gene; V was cut back by 4 bases and J by 0 bases. This CDR3 is built from 15 residues. The DNA of the CDR3 is TGTGCCAGCAGTTCAGCGGGAAGCTCCTACAATGAGCAGTTCTTC. It is translated as CASSSAGSSYNEQFF.

V and J are TRBV6-5 and TRBJ1-5; possible D gene TRBD1, 5 bases. This CDR3 is 15 amino acids long. Germline V gene lookup returns CDR1 MNHEY and CDR2 SVGAGI. V lost 6 bases and J lost 4, with 16 bases in between. The CDR3 coding sequence is TGTGCCAGCAGGTCCTTTTCGGGGGGAAATCAGCCCCAGCATTTT. The encoded protein is CASRSFSGGNQPQHF.

This clone was recorded at least ten times. The chain links TRBV7-9 to TRBJ2-1; TRBD2 matches 10 bases. The V segment lost 5 bases and the J segment 0 bases; nucleotides outside the gene matches: 4. Germline CDR1 reads SEHNR; CDR2 reads FQNEAQ (reference sequence). The CDR3 totals 16 residues. This CDR3 reads CASSTRTSGSYNEQFF. For the CDR3, the DNA is TGTGCCAGCAGCACGAGGACTAGCGGCTCCTACAATGAGCAGTTCTTC.

The genes are TRBV3-1 (or the pseudogene TRBV3-2) and TRBJ2-1; the D is unclear. Germline V CDR1 and CDR2: LGHDT, YNNKEL (reference sequence). Trimming stripped 5 bases from V and 9 bases from J, with 8 bases between. The CDR3 length is 11 residues. The CDR3 sequence is CASSSLSEQFF. The CDR3 nucleotides are TGTGCCAGCAGCTCTCTGAGTGAGCAGTTCTTC.

The chain carries TRBV12-3 or TRBV12-4 and TRBJ1-1, with D unresolved. The CDR3 length is 11 residues. V was cut by 3 bases and J by 5 bases, with 4 bases left in between. The CDR3 reads CASSFGTEAFF. Here the CDR3 DNA reads TGTGCCAGCAGTTTCGGGACTGAAGCTTTCTTT.

The genes are TRBV5-1 and TRBJ2-1; 7 nucleotides match TRBD2. The CDR3 has 18 residues. Per germline, CDR1 SGHRS and CDR2 YFSETQ. The V gene end was trimmed by 1 base and the J gene end by 8 bases; junction bases not matched to a gene: 18. The CDR3 region is CASSLMGGRTSLMDEQFF. CDR3 nucleotide sequence: TGCGCCAGCAGCTTGATGGGTGGACGGACTAGTCTTATGGATGAGCAGTTCTTC.

Judged by abundance, this clone is medium-sized. The V call is TRBV25-1, the J call TRBJ2-5, with 7 bases matching TRBD2. V lost 4 bases, J lost 5 bases, and 7 bases stayed unmatched. This CDR3 has 14 residues. Germline CDR1 and CDR2: MGHDK and SYGVNS. The CDR3 is CASSGGLFGETQYF. Here the CDR3 DNA reads TGTGCCAGCAGTGGGGGACTATTTGGGGAGACCCAGTACTTC.

The V call is TRBV5-1, the J call TRBJ1-4, with TRBD1 matching 7 bases. The ends lost 4 bases at V and 4 bases at J; junction bases unmatched: 4. The CDR3 runs 14 residues. The germline V gene encodes CDR1 SGHRS and CDR2 YFSETQ. CDR3 residues: CASSMGQSNEKLFF. CDR3 sequence (DNA): TGCGCCAGCAGCATGGGACAGAGTAATGAAAAACTGTTTTTT.

The genes are TRBV5-1 and TRBJ2-5; TRBD1 matches at 12 bases. CDR1 is SGHRS, CDR2 YFSETQ, per germline. This CDR3 region has 15 residues. V was clipped by 4 bases and J by 5 bases; unmatched bases: 6. The CDR3: CASSTLGTGGETQYF. In DNA form, the CDR3 reads TGCGCCAGCAGCACTCTTGGGACAGGGGGCGAGACCCAGTACTTC.

The chain uses TRBV30 and TRBJ2-5; 8 nucleotides align to TRBD2. Looked up from germline, CDR1 is GTSNPN and CDR2 is SVGIG (reference sequence). This CDR3 has 13 residues. Trimming took 6 bases from V and 2 from J; bases not matched to a gene: 5. In DNA form, the CDR3 reads TGTGCCTGCCCGGGACTAGGTCAAGAGACCCAGTACTTC. Protein product: CACPGLGQETQYF.

The rearrangement uses TRBV5-1 and TRBJ1-1, with 8 bases fitting TRBD1. Per the germline V gene, CDR1 is SGHRS and CDR2 is YFSETQ. This CDR3 has 14 residues. V lost 7 bases, J lost 4 bases, and 9 bases stayed unmatched. CDR3 DNA: TGCGCCAGCGCCACCGGGACAGGTCTCACTGAAGCTTTCTTT. It translates to CASATGTGLTEAFF.

This clone was observed a single time. The J gene is TRBJ1-1, the V gene TRBV29-1; no clear D gene. V was cut by 3 bases and J by 11 bases, with 10 bases left in between. The CDR3 is 10 residues long. Germline-derived CDR1 and CDR2 are SQVTM and ANQGSEA. CDR3 protein: CSVEETRAFF. CDR3 DNA sequence: TGCAGCGTTGAGGAGACGCGGGCTTTCTTT.

The chain is built from TRBV6-1 and TRBJ2-5; 9 bases align to TRBD1. The CDR3 runs to 15 residues. V was pared by 0 bases and J by 4 bases, with 3 bases of the junction left unmatched. Germline CDR1 reads MNHNS; CDR2 reads SASEGT. The CDR3 sequence is CASSEAQGAGETQYF. The CDR3 bases are TGTGCCAGCAGTGAAGCACAGGGGGCTGGAGAGACCCAGTACTTC.

The rearrangement links TRBV5-4 to TRBJ1-1; 9 nucleotides agree with TRBD1. The V segment lost 7 bases and the J segment 0 bases; nucleotides outside the gene matches: 4. Germline CDR1 and CDR2: SGHNT and YYREEE (reference sequence). The CDR3 has 14 amino acids. Here the CDR3 reads CASQDRGLNTEAFF. The CDR3 coding sequence is TGTGCCAGCCAGGACAGGGGATTGAACACTGAAGCTTTCTTT. Full variable domain (outside the CDR3, taken from reference TRBV5-4 and TRBJ1-1): ETGVTQSPTHLIKTRGQQVTLRCSSQSGHNTVSWYQQALGQGPQFIFQYYREEENGRGNFPPRFSGLQFPNYSSELNVNALELDDSALYLCASQDRGLNTEAFFGQGTRLTVV.

The chain is built from TRBV11-2 and TRBJ2-7; the match to TRBD2 covers 11 bases. This CDR3 comprises 16 residues. Germline lookup yields CDR1 SGHAT and CDR2 FQNNGV. Trimming took 3 bases from V and 6 from J; bases not matched to a gene: 10. The CDR3 DNA is TGTGCCAGCAGCTTCCTACCGGGACTAGCGGCTTTCGAGCAGTACTTC. It translates to CASSFLPGLAAFEQYF.

The CDR3 reads CSVKGQGPLMNTEAFF. CDR3 bases: TGCAGCGTTAAGGGACAGGGTCCACTAATGAACACTGAAGCTTTCTTT. This chain links TRBV29-1 with TRBJ1-1, with TRBD1 identical over 9 bases. The CDR3 is 16 amino acids. Germline CDR1 reads SQVTM; CDR2 reads ANQGSEA. Unmatched junction bases numbered 10, after V lost 5 bases and J lost 0 bases.

The chain joins TRBV19 to TRBJ2-2; D call uncertain. Germline V lookup: CDR1 LNHDA, CDR2 SQIVND (reference sequence). V lost 5 bases and J lost 1, with 5 bases in between. The CDR3 covers 13 residues. For the CDR3, the DNA is TGTGCCAGTAGTCCCTTGAACACCGGGGAGCTGTTTTTT. Amino acid sequence: CASSPLNTGELFF.

V usage is TRBV19 and J usage is TRBJ1-1; D possibly corresponds to TRBD1 (5 bases). The CDR3 length is 13 residues. Germline V gives CDR1 LNHDA, CDR2 SQIVND (reference sequence). The V gene lost 1 base and the J gene lost 7 bases, with 10 bases spanning the gap. Here the CDR3 DNA reads TGTGCCAGTAGTATAGGTAGGGGCGGTGAAGCTTTCTTT. It is translated as CASSIGRGGEAFF.

The rearrangement joins TRBV28 to TRBJ1-6; 8 nucleotides line up with TRBD1. The germline V gene encodes CDR1 MDHEN and CDR2 SYDVKM. The CDR3 runs to 15 residues. V lost 5 bases and J lost 8; bases outside the gene matches: 8. The CDR3 sequence: CASSPWTGSDSPLHF. CDR3 nucleotide sequence: TGTGCCAGCAGTCCTTGGACAGGGAGCGATTCACCCCTCCACTTT.

The chain combines TRBV5-1 with TRBJ2-7, with a weak D call TRBD2 (5 bases). Germline CDR1 and CDR2: SGHRS and YFSETQ. The V end was cut by 4 bases, the J end by 3 bases, with 17 bases between. The CDR3 runs 15 residues. CDR3 in amino acids: CASSGGSVGDYEQYF. CDR3 nucleotides: TGCGCCAGCAGCGGAGGTTCGGTTGGAGACTACGAGCAGTACTTC. Full variable domain (rest looked up from reference TRBV5-1 and TRBJ2-7): KAGVTQTPRYLIKTRGQQVTLSCSPISGHRSVSWYQQTPGQGLQFLFEYFSETQRNKGNFPGRFSGRQFSNSRSEMNVSTLELGDSALYLCASSGGSVGDYEQYFGPGTRLTVT.